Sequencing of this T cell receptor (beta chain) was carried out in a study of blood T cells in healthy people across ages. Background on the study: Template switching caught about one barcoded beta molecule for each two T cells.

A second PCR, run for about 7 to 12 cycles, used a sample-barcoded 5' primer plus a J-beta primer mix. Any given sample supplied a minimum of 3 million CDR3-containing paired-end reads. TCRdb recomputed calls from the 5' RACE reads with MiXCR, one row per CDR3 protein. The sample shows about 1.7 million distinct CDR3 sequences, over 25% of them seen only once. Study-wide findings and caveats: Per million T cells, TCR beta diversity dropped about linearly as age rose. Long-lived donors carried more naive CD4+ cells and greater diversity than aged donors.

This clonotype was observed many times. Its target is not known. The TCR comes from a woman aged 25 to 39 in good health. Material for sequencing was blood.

The CDR3: CATGSGESNQPQHF. As DNA, the CDR3 is TGTGCCACCGGTTCGGGGGAGAGCAATCAGCCCCAGCATTTT. This chain connects TRBV10-3 to TRBJ1-5; tentatively, D is TRBD1 (5 bases). The ends were cut back, 10 bases at V and 1 base at J, with 14 bases in the middle. Germline V gives CDR1 ENHRY, CDR2 SYGVKD. The CDR3 sequence is 14 residues long.